Sequencing of this TCR beta chain was carried out in a study of regulatory T cells in long-lasting Graves disease. Study observations and caveats: Repertoires from persistent disease leaned toward TRBV28, TRBJ1-2 and TRBJ2-5. Rather than thyroid tissue, only peripheral blood underwent study. The study found persistent patients shared more public clonotypes (about 3,000) than new patients (over 850).

The CDR3 extends over 19 amino acids. Germline CDR1 is LNHDA and CDR2 is SQIVND (reference sequence). V trimming: 3 bases; J trimming: 2 bases; junction bases outside the gene matches: 15. Of note for this clonotype: Its antigen is not known.

Time point of the sample: persistent/refractory GD, antithyroid drugs over 5 years with positive TRAb. RNA isolated from PBMCs was used to make the TCR library. Graves' disease diagnoses followed American Thyroid Association guidelines. Assembly of TCR beta libraries relied on iRepertoire HTBI primers together with Arm-PCR of CDR3 regions. Each CDR3 protein is one row after TCRdb ran MiXCR on the multiplex PCR reads. The table shows about 460,000 distinct CDR3 sequences, with 20% to 25% occurring only once. This receptor was identified in a female donor with Graves disease. The chain combines TRBV19 with TRBJ1-5; 8 positions match TRBD1. The source material was peripheral blood mononuclear cells (PBMCs), sampled when the disease was refractory, from a patient treated with antithyroid drugs. CDR3 DNA: TGTGCCAGTAGTATGTTGCAGGGGGCCTCAATATGGGGCAATCAGCCCCAGCATTTT. Translating gives CASSMLQGASIWGNQPQHF. Together with reference TRBV19 and TRBJ1-5, the CDR3 gives the full variable domain: DGGITQSPKYLFRKEGQNVTLSCEQNLNHDAMYWYRQDPGQGLRLIYYSQIVNDFQKGDIAEGYSVSREKKESFPLTVTSAQKNPTAFYLCASSMLQGASIWGNQPQHFGDGTRLSIL.